The clone carrying this TCR beta chain has a count of ten or more. Germline V gives CDR1 MNHNS, CDR2 SASEGT. V shed 2 bases and J shed 5 bases, with 12 bases lying between them. The CDR3 spans 15 residues. The source of the sample is a study of Graves' ophthalmopathy and Graves' hyperthyroidism. Amplification of TCR beta CDR3 regions used RNA transcripts. After a first-round RT-PCR with HTBI primers, a second-round multiplex PCR was run. TCRdb analysed the multiplex PCR reads with MiXCR anew, one entry per CDR3 protein. The data contain roughly 500,000 distinct CDR3 sequences, under 15% of them singletons.

This rearrangement joins TRBV6-1 to TRBJ1-4, with D unresolved. The clonotype comes from a woman aged 25-40 years with Graves' ophthalmopathy. The sequencing input was blood. The CDR3 reads CASSESPQANEKLFF. CDR3 sequence (DNA): TGTGCCAGCAGTGAATCCCCCCAGGCCAATGAAAAACTGTTTTTT.